This note documents a single T cell receptor (beta chain) sequence. These data come from a study of blood T cell repertoires in COVID-19. Germline CDR1 MDHEN, CDR2 SYDVKM. Germline trimming cut 5 bases from V and 4 bases from J; bases unmatched to any gene: 5. The CDR3 is made up of 14 amino acids. Produced via immunoSEQ multiplex PCR; TCRdb's table is partial and in-frame only. The data show more than 350,000 clones, about 90% seen once. Specimen: peripheral blood. This clonotype originated in a woman in her twenties or thirties with COVID-19, enrolled during active disease. The gene calls are TRBV28 and TRBJ2-5, with 9 bases aligning to TRBD1. The CDR3 DNA reads TGTGCCAGCAGTACACAGGGGGCCAGAGAGACCCAGTACTTC. Translating it yields CASSTQGARETQYF.